One and the same sample provided the 16 T cell receptor beta chains below, sequenced in a study of identical twins. Via MiXCR, TCRdb re-called the 5' RACE reads, giving one row per CDR3 protein. The data show fewer than 250,000 distinct CDR3 sequences, approximately 7.9% seen once. The sample also formed part of further work on yellow fever vaccine responses in identical twins.

Sequencing used CD8+ T cells sorted from blood. These receptors were collected from a woman aged 18-35 years in good health.

V usage is TRBV10-2 and J usage is TRBJ2-2; 7 bases align to TRBD1. This CDR3 region has 16 residues. V was clipped by 3 bases and J by 7 bases; unmatched bases: 11. Germline CDR1 WSHSY, CDR2 SAAADI. CDR3 nucleotide sequence: TGCGCCAGCAGTGATCGTCGAGGGGGCGTAATCGGGGAGCTGTTTTTT. The encoded protein is CASSDRRGGVIGELFF.

This clonotype has ten or more counts. The J gene is TRBJ2-1, the V gene TRBV7-9; D is unclear. CDR3 length: 15 residues. V dropped 3 bases and J dropped 2 bases, with 11 bases sitting between them. The germline V gene has CDR1 SEHNR and CDR2 FQNEAQ (reference sequence). The CDR3 coding sequence is TGTGCCAGCAGCTTTCTTTCGTTGGCCTACAATGAGCAGTTCTTC. It is translated as CASSFLSLAYNEQFF.

The chain has TRBV24-1 and TRBJ2-3, with D perhaps being TRBD1 or TRBD2 (6 bases each). CDR1 and CDR2 from the germline V gene are KGHDR and SFDVKD. V was pared by 0 bases and J by 1 base, with 10 bases between. The CDR3 contains 16 residues. As DNA, the CDR3 is TGTGCCACCAGTGATTTGCAGAGGGGGGGCACAGATACGCAGTATTTT. Its translation: CATSDLQRGGTDTQYF.

This clonotype was counted at least ten times. The rearrangement links TRBV12-3 or TRBV12-4 to TRBJ1-5; D unresolved. Trimming took 6 bases from V and 6 from J, leaving 12 bases between them. The CDR3 is 13 residues long. The CDR3 region has the DNA TGTGCCAGCAGCCAAACTTGGGGTCAGCCCCAGCATTTT. Its protein is CASSQTWGQPQHF.

This clonotype was counted at least ten times. The chain links TRBV13 to TRBJ1-2; no clear D gene. This CDR3 is 15 amino acids long. V was pared by 0 bases and J by 4 bases, with 12 bases between. Germline V CDR1 and CDR2: PRHDT, FYEKMQ (reference sequence). CDR3 sequence reads: CASSLGGNHAYGYTF. In nucleotides, the CDR3 is TGTGCCAGCAGCTTAGGGGGGAACCACGCCTATGGCTACACCTTC.

The chain combines TRBV13 with TRBJ2-6, with 10 bases lining up with TRBD1. J gave up 1 base and V 5 bases, and 5 bases lay outside the gene matches. Germline V CDR1 and CDR2: PRHDT, FYEKMQ (reference sequence). CDR3 length equals 17 residues. The CDR3 DNA reads as TGTGCCAGCAGCGACGGGACAGGGGTTTCTGGGGCCAACGTCCTGACTTTC. This translates into CASSDGTGVSGANVLTF.

This clonotype occurred many times. The V and J genes are TRBV12-5 and TRBJ2-1; 9 nucleotides match TRBD1. The CDR3 is made up of 16 amino acids. V dropped 2 bases and J dropped 6; count of bases not matched to a gene: 8. Germline-derived CDR1 and CDR2 are LGHNT and FRNRAP. The CDR3: CASGLQTGTGFNEQFF. CDR3 sequence (DNA): TGTGCTAGTGGTTTGCAAACCGGGACAGGGTTCAATGAGCAGTTCTTC.

This clonotype was counted at least ten times. The genes are TRBV5-1 and TRBJ2-1; TRBD2 matches at 7 bases. From germline, CDR1 is SGHRS and CDR2 YFSETQ. The CDR3 length is 15 residues. The J segment lost 6 bases and the V segment lost 0 bases, leaving 6 bases of the junction unmatched. DNA for the CDR3: TGCGCCAGCAGCTTGGGCGGCGGGAGAGTCAATGAGCAGTTCTTC. Translation: CASSLGGGRVNEQFF.

This clonotype was seen repeatedly, ten times or more. The chain employs TRBV29-1 and TRBJ1-2, with D possibly TRBD1 on 5 matching bases. Germline V gene lookup returns CDR1 SQVTM and CDR2 ANQGSEA. V lost 6 bases, J lost 3 bases, and 11 bases lay in between. This CDR3 region has 12 residues. As DNA, the CDR3 is TGCAGCGTCCGAGGGGCCGACTATGGCTACACCTTC. Translation: CSVRGADYGYTF.

This clonotype was detected only a few times. V is TRBV29-1 and J is TRBJ2-1; D remains ambiguous. The CDR3 sequence is 13 residues long. From germline, CDR1 is SQVTM and CDR2 ANQGSEA. V was shortened by 0 bases and J by 6 bases, with 9 bases between the two germline ends. CDR3 nucleotides: TGCAGCGTTGAAGAGGATTTGCCCAATGAGCAGTTCTTC. Its translation is CSVEEDLPNEQFF.

The chain has TRBV7-8 and TRBJ2-2, with D unclear. The CDR3 covers 17 residues. The germline V gene has CDR1 SGHVS and CDR2 FQNEAQ. Trimming took off 6 bases at V and 0 bases at J, with 17 bases between the two ends. The CDR3 sequence is CASSESLDPANTGELFF. The CDR3 DNA follows: TGTGCCAGCAGTGAGTCGTTGGACCCCGCGAACACCGGGGAGCTGTTTTTT.

The chain employs TRBV7-9 and TRBJ2-5; unclear D gene. Trimming took 5 bases from V and 2 from J, leaving 9 bases between them. This CDR3 contains 13 residues. Germline CDR1 and CDR2: SEHNR and FQNEAQ (reference sequence). CDR3 region: CASSTSIQETQYF. The CDR3 nucleotides read TGTGCCAGCAGCACTTCAATACAAGAGACCCAGTACTTC.

The chain couples TRBV5-6 to TRBJ2-7, with TRBD2 identical over 7 bases. Germline V lookup: CDR1 SGHDT, CDR2 YYEEEE. CDR3 length: 15 residues. V shed 3 bases, J shed 6 bases, and the junction held 12 bases outside the gene matches. Here the CDR3 reads CASSWGGRFAGEQYF. The CDR3 DNA is TGTGCCAGCAGCTGGGGGGGTAGGTTCGCTGGCGAGCAGTACTTC.

As DNA, the CDR3 is TGTGCCAGCAGCGAGATCACCGGGGAGCTGTTTTTT. Its translation: CASSEITGELFF. The genes are TRBV9 and TRBJ2-2; D gene unclear. The V and J ends lost 3 bases and 4 bases respectively, with 4 bases between them. Germline CDR1 and CDR2: SGDLS and YYNGEE. This CDR3 comprises 12 residues.

This clonotype was recorded a few times. The V call is TRBV27, the J call TRBJ2-3; 12 bases fit TRBD2. The germline V gene encodes CDR1 MNHEY and CDR2 SMNVEV (reference sequence). Germline trimming cut 5 bases from V and 3 bases from J; bases unmatched to any gene: 12. This CDR3 has 18 amino acids. CDR3 sequence: CASSLGLAGITETDTQYF. The CDR3 nucleotides are TGTGCCAGCAGTCTAGGACTAGCGGGAATTACGGAGACAGATACGCAGTATTTT.

The sample holds many counts of this clonotype. The rearrangement joins TRBV3-1 to TRBJ2-3, with 11 bases lining up with TRBD1. The germline CDR1 and CDR2 sequences are LGHDT and YNNKEL (reference sequence). The CDR3 runs 15 residues. Trimming cost V 3 bases and J 5 bases; bases outside gene matches: 4. The CDR3 spells CASSHRDRGRDTQYF. CDR3 DNA sequence: TGTGCCAGCAGCCATCGGGACAGGGGGAGAGATACGCAGTATTTT.